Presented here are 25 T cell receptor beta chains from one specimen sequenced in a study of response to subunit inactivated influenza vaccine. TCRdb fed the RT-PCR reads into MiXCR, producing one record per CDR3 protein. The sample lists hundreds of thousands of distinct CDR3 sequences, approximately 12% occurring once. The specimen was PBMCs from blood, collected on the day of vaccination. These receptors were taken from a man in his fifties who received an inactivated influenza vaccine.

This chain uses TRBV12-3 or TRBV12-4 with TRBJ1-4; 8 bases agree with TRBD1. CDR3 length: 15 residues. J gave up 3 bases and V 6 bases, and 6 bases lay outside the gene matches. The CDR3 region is CASSKRDRSNEKLFF. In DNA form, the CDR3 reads TGTGCCAGCAGCAAACGGGACAGGTCTAATGAAAAACTGTTTTTT.

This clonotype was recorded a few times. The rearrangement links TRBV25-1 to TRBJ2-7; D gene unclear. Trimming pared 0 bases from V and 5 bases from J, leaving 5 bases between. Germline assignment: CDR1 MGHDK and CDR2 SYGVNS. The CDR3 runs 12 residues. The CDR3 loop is CASSEYKDEQYF. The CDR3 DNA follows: TGTGCCAGCAGTGAATATAAAGACGAGCAGTACTTC.

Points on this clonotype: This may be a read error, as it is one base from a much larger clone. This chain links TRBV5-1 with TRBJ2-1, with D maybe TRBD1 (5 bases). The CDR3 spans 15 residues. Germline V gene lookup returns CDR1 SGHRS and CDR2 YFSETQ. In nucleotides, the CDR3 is TGCGCCGGCAGCTTACAGGCGTCAAACTACAATGAGCAGTTCTTC. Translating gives CAGSLQASNYNEQFF.

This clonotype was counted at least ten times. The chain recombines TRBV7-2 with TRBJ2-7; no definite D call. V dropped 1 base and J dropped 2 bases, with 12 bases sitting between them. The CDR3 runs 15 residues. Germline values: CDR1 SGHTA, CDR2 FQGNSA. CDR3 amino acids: CASSLEAGPTYEQYF. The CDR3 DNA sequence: TGTGCCAGCAGCTTAGAGGCAGGACCAACCTACGAGCAGTACTTC. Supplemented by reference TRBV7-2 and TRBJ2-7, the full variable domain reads GAGVSQSPSNKVTEKGKDVELRCDPISGHTALYWYRQSLGQGLEFLIYFQGNSAPDKSGLPSDRFSAERTGGSVSTLTIQRTQQEDSAVYLCASSLEAGPTYEQYFGPGTRLTVT.

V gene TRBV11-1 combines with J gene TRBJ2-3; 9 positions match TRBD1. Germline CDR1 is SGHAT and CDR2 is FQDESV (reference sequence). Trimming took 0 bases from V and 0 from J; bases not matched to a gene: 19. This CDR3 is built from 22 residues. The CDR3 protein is CASSLAGSLLGQGTPSTDTQYF. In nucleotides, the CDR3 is TGTGCCAGCAGCTTAGCTGGTAGTCTCTTGGGACAGGGAACTCCTAGCACAGATACGCAGTATTTT.

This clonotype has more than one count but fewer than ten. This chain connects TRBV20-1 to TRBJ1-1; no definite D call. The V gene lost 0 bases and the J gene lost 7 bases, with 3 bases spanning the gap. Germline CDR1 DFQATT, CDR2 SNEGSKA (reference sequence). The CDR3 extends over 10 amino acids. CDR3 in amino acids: CSARDIEAFF. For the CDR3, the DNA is TGCAGTGCTAGAGATATTGAAGCTTTCTTT.

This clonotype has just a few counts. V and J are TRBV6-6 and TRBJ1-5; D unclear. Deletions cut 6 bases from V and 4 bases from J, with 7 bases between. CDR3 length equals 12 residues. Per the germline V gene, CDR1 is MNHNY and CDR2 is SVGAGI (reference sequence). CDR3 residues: CASSPQNQPQHF. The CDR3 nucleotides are TGTGCCAGCAGCCCGCAAAATCAGCCCCAGCATTTT.

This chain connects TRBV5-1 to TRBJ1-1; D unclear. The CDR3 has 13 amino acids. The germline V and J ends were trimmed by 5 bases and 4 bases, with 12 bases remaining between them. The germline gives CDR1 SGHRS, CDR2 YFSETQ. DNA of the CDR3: TGCGCCAGCAGACCGGGGATGAGCACTGAAGCTTTCTTT. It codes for CASRPGMSTEAFF.

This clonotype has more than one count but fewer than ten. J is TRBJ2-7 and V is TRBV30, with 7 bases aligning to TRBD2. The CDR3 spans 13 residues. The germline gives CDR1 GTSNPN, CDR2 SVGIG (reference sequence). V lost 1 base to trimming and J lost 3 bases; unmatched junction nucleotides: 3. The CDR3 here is CAWSGSSGYEQYF. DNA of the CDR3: TGTGCCTGGAGTGGCTCTAGCGGCTACGAGCAGTACTTC.

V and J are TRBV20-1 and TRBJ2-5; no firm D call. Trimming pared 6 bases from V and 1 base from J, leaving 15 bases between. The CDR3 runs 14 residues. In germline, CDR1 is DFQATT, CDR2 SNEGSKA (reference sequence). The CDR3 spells CSAFRGSSQETQYF. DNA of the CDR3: TGCAGTGCCTTCAGAGGCAGTTCCCAAGAGACCCAGTACTTC.

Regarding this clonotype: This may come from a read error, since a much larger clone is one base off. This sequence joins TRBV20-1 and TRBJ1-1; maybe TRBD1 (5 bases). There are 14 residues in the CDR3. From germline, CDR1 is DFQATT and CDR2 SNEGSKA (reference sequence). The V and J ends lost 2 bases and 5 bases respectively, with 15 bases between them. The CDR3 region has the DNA TGCAGTGCTAGACATCAGCGGACAAGGACTGAAGCTTTCTTT. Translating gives CSARHQRTRTEAFF.

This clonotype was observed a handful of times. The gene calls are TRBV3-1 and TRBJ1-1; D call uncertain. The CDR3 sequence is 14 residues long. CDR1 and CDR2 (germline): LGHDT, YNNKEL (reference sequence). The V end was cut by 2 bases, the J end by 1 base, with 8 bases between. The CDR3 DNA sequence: TGTGCCAGCAGCCAAAACACCCCGAACACTGAAGCTTTCTTT. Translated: CASSQNTPNTEAFF.

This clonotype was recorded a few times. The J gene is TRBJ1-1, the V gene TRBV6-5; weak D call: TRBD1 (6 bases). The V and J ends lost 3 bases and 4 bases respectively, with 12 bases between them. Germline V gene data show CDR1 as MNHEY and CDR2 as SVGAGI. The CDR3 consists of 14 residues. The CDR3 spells CASSYTGRGTEAFF. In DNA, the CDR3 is TGTGCCAGCAGTTATACAGGGAGGGGCACTGAAGCTTTCTTT.

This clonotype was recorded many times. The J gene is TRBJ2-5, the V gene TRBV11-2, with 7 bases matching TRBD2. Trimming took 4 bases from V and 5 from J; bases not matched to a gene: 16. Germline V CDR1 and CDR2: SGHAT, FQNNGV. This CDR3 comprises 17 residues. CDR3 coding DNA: TGTGCCAGCAGCTCCCCGTGGAGCGGGACGTTCGGGGAGACCCAGTACTTC. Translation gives CASSSPWSGTFGETQYF.

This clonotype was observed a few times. CDR3 sequence (DNA): TGTGCCAGCCGATCGGCAGGGACCTACGAGCAGTACTTC. Its protein product is CASRSAGTYEQYF. The chain employs TRBV25-1 and TRBJ2-7; a weak D match, TRBD1 (5 bases). V was clipped by 8 bases and J by 2 bases, with 13 bases between them. Germline CDR1 reads MGHDK; CDR2 reads SYGVNS. This CDR3 has 13 amino acids.

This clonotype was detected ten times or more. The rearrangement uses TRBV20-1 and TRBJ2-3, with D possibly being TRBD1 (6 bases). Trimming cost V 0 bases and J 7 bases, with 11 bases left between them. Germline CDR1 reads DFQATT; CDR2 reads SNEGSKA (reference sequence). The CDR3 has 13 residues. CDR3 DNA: TGCAGTGCTAGAGATCAGGGACACCATACGCAGTATTTT. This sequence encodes CSARDQGHHTQYF.

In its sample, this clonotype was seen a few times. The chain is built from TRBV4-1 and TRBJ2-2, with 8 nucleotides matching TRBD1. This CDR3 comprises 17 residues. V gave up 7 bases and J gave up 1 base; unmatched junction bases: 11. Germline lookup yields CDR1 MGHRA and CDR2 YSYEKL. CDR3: CASTRTGTVWNTGELFF. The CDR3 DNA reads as TGCGCCAGCACAAGGACAGGGACCGTGTGGAACACCGGGGAGCTGTTTTTT.

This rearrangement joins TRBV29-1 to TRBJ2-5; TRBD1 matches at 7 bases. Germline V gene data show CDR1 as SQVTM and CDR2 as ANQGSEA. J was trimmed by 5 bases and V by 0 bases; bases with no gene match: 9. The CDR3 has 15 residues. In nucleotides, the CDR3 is TGCAGCGTTGAAGACCGGACAGGCGCGGTGGAGACCCAGTACTTC. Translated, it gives CSVEDRTGAVETQYF.

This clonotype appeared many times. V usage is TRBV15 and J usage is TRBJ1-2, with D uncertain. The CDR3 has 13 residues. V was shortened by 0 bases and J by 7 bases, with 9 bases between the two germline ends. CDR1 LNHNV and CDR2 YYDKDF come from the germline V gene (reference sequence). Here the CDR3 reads CATSRDRLGGYTF. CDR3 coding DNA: TGTGCCACCAGCAGAGATCGGCTGGGTGGCTACACCTTC.

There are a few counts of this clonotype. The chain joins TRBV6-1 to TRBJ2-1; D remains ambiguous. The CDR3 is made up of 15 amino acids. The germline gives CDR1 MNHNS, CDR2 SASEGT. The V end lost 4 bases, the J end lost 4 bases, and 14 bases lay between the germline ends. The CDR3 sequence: CASSVNPGSYNEQFF. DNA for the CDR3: TGTGCCAGCAGTGTCAATCCGGGTAGTTACAATGAGCAGTTCTTC.

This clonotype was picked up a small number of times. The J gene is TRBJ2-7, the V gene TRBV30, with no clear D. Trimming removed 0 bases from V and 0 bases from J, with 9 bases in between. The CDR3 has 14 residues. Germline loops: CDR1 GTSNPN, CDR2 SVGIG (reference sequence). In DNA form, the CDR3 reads TGTGCCTGGAGTGTACCAGAGAGCTCCTACGAGCAGTACTTC. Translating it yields CAWSVPESSYEQYF.

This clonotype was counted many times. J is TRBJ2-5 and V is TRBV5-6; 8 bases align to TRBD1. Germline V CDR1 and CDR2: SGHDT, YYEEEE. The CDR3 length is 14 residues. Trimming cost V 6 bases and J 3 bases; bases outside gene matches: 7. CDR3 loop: CASNLWDRKETQYF. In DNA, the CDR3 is TGTGCCAGCAACCTCTGGGACAGGAAAGAGACCCAGTACTTC.

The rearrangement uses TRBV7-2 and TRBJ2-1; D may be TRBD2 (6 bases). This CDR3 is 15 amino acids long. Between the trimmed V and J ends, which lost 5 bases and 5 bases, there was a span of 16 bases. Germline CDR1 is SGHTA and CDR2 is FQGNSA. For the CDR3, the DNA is TGTGCCAGCAGCCCCCGACTAGTAATCAACAATGAGCAGTTCTTC. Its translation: CASSPRLVINNEQFF.

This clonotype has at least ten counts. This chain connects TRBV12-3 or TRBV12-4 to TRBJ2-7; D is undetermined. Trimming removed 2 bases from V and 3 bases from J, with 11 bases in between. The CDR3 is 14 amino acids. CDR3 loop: CASSLTWQLYEQYF. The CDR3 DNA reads TGTGCCAGCAGTTTAACCTGGCAGCTCTACGAGCAGTACTTC.

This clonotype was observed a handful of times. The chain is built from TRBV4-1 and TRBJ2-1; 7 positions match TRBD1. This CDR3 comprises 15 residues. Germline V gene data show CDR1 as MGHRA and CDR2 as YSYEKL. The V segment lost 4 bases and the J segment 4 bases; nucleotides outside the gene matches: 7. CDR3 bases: TGCGCCAGCAGCCTCCGAGGGGGACAGTACAATGAGCAGTTCTTC. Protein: CASSLRGGQYNEQFF.